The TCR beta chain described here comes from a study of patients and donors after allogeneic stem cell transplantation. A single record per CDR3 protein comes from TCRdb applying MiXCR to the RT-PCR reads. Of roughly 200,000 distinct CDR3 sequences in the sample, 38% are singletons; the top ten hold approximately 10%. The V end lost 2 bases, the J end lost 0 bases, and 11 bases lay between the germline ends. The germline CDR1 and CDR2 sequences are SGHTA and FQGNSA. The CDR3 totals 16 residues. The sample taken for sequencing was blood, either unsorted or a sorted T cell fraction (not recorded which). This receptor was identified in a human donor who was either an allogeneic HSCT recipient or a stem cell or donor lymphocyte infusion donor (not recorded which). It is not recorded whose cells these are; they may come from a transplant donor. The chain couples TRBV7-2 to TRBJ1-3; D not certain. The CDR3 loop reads CASSLRINLSGNTIYF. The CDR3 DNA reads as TGTGCCAGCAGCTTACGAATCAACCTCTCTGGAAACACCATATATTTT. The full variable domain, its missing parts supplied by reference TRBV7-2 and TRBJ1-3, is GAGVSQSPSNKVTEKGKDVELRCDPISGHTALYWYRQSLGQGLEFLIYFQGNSAPDKSGLPSDRFSAERTGGSVSTLTIQRTQQEDSAVYLCASSLRINLSGNTIYFGEGSWLTVV.